This T cell receptor (beta chain) was recorded in a study of cytomegalovirus exposure and HLA in healthy donors. The study, taken as a whole, reports: Three chains linked to CMV were shown in vitro to be specific for CMV antigens. In a later analysis, HLA-C alleles had the fewest associated TCRs, DRB1 alleles the most. Presence/absence analyses assumed roughly uniform sequencing depth across donors, which may not hold.

Although they were nominally healthy when sampled, donors likely had unrecorded immune exposures. Germline CDR1 reads DFQATT; CDR2 reads SNEGSKA (reference sequence). Trimming took off 1 base at V and 5 bases at J, with 5 bases between the two ends. There are 11 residues in the CDR3. A remark on this clone: Its antigen is unknown.

The PCR contained 60 Vbeta and 13 Jbeta primers. The assay was immunoSEQ multiplex PCR, and TCRdb's table has in-frame clones only and misses some. This sample has 84,000 or so clones, with roughly 80% found just once. The rearrangement links TRBV20-1 to TRBJ1-1; possible D gene TRBD1, 5 bases. The receptor's source is a male donor in good health and CMV-seronegative. Sequences were obtained from PBMCs. DNA of the CDR3: TGCAGTGCTAGAGGACAGACTGAAGCTTTCTTT. Translation gives CSARGQTEAFF.